This T cell receptor (beta chain) was observed in a study of PD-1 blockade in classical Hodgkin lymphoma. Study information: Patients were administered nivolumab (3 mg/kg intravenously) every 2 weeks. Study observations and caveats: Healthy donors reportedly exceeded newly diagnosed patients in baseline TCR diversity. CD4+ TCR diversity, unlike CD8+, rose significantly by C4D1.

Notes on this clone: Its antigen is unidentified.

Sequenced by immunoSEQ multiplex PCR; TCRdb stores in-frame clones only, minus some. This table holds about 47,000 clones, about 80% found once. This sample's time point: cycle 4 day 1 (C4D1), after 5 to 7 weeks of nivolumab. Every one of the patients relapsed after autologous stem cell transplantation (brentuximab vedotin exposure was variable). V lost 1 base, J lost 3 bases, and 15 bases lay in between. The CDR3 runs to 16 residues. Germline V gene data show CDR1 as SGHTA and CDR2 as FQGNSA. Sequencing was performed on peripheral blood mononuclear cells (PBMCs), taken before the fourth cycle of nivolumab. The rearrangement joins TRBV7-2 to TRBJ1-2; a possible D gene is TRBD1 (5 bases). This receptor was obtained from a human donor with classical Hodgkin lymphoma. CDR3 in DNA: TGTGCCAGCAGCTTAGAATCGGGCAGGGAGGACTATGGCTACACCTTC. Amino acids: CASSLESGREDYGYTF. The full variable domain, completed using reference TRBV7-2 and TRBJ1-2, is GAGVSQSPSNKVTEKGKDVELRCDPISGHTALYWYRQSLGQGLEFLIYFQGNSAPDKSGLPSDRFSAERTGGSVSTLTIQRTQQEDSAVYLCASSLESGREDYGYTFGSGTRLTVV.